The 22 T cell receptor beta chains in this list originate from one sample, sequenced in a study of technical replicates of blood from a few donors. The assay was immunoSEQ multiplex PCR, and TCRdb's table has in-frame clones only and misses some. The data show about 62,000 clones, with around 87% seen just once and about 5.2% held by the top ten. Sequencing input: PBMCs. The source of these receptors is a human donor in good health. Some clones in this sample may be carry-over from other donors' samples.

This chain joins TRBV14 and TRBJ1-2; perhaps TRBD1 as D (5 bases). Germline V lookup: CDR1 SGHDN, CDR2 FVKESK. The CDR3 covers 18 residues. V dropped 4 bases and J dropped 5 bases, with 26 bases sitting between them. The CDR3 DNA follows: TGTGCCAGCAGCCCCCTCTTCACCCGTCGGGGGATTGGTTATGGCTACACCTTC. Translated, it gives CASSPLFTRRGIGYGYTF.

This rearrangement joins TRBV7-9 to TRBJ1-4; perhaps TRBD1 as D (5 bases). The CDR3 is 14 residues long. Germline loops: CDR1 SEHNR, CDR2 FQNEAQ (reference sequence). Trimming shortened V by 5 bases and J by 4 bases, and 11 bases separated the two germline ends. In DNA, the CDR3 is TGTGCCAGCAGCCGTAGAGACAGTAATGAAAAACTGTTTTTT. It encodes CASSRRDSNEKLFF. The complete variable domain, with remaining parts taken from reference TRBV7-9 and TRBJ1-4, reads DTGVSQNPRHKITKRGQNVTFRCDPISEHNRLYWYRQTLGQGPEFLTYFQNEAQLEKSRLLSDRFSAERPKGSFSTLEIQRTEQGDSAMYLCASSRRDSNEKLFFGSGTQLSVL.

This chain links TRBV29-1 with TRBJ2-5; no firm D call. In germline, CDR1 is SQVTM, CDR2 ANQGSEA. This CDR3 is built from 11 residues. The ends were cut back, 4 bases at V and 2 bases at J, with 5 bases in the middle. In DNA, the CDR3 is TGCAGCGTTGGACATCAAGAGACCCAGTACTTC. Translating gives CSVGHQETQYF. Combining the CDR3 with reference TRBV29-1 and TRBJ2-5 gives the whole variable domain SAVISQKPSRDICQRGTSLTIQCQVDSQVTMMFWYRQQPGQSLTLIATANQGSEATYESGFVIDKFPISRPNLTFSTLTVSNMSPEDSSIYLCSVGHQETQYFGPGTRLLVL.

The chain recombines TRBV6-5 with TRBJ2-2; 8 positions match TRBD1. This CDR3 is built from 15 residues. V dropped 6 bases and J dropped 1; count of bases not matched to a gene: 4. Germline CDR1 MNHEY, CDR2 SVGAGI. The CDR3 sequence: CASRRGQGNTGELFF. Here the CDR3 DNA reads TGTGCCAGCAGGCGAGGACAGGGGAACACCGGGGAGCTGTTTTTT.

This clone was counted once. V and J are TRBV12-5 and TRBJ2-1, with TRBD1 matching 10 bases. Germline loops: CDR1 LGHNT, CDR2 FRNRAP. Unmatched junction bases numbered 3, after V lost 4 bases and J lost 6 bases. The CDR3 runs to 14 residues. For the CDR3, the DNA is TGTGCTAGTGGTTCGGGACAGGGGCGCAATGAGCAGTTCTTC. The encoded protein is CASGSGQGRNEQFF.

The rearrangement joins TRBV4-2 to TRBJ2-7, with 8 positions matching TRBD2. The CDR3 runs 15 residues. The germline V gene encodes CDR1 LGHNA and CDR2 YNFKEQ. J lost 4 bases, V lost 3 bases, and 8 bases had no gene match. CDR3 loop: CASSQGGASGYEQYF. The CDR3 DNA follows: TGTGCCAGCAGCCAGGGGGGGGCTAGCGGGTACGAGCAGTACTTC.

This clone was found a few times. The chain is built from TRBV7-9 and TRBJ1-2; the match to TRBD1 covers 8 bases. This CDR3 has 16 amino acids. Unmatched junction bases numbered 10, after V lost 0 bases and J lost 7 bases. In germline, CDR1 is SEHNR, CDR2 FQNEAQ (reference sequence). The CDR3 DNA follows: TGTGCCAGCAGCTTAGCCCTGGACAGGGACGTAGCTGGCTACACCTTC. Its protein is CASSLALDRDVAGYTF.

The chain uses TRBV5-6 and TRBJ2-2, with D possibly being TRBD1 (5 bases). Germline CDR1 is SGHDT and CDR2 is YYEEEE. V was trimmed by 0 bases and J by 1 base, leaving 16 bases between them. The CDR3 loop spans 18 amino acids. The CDR3 loop reads CASSLEIGRVQNTGELFF. The CDR3 bases are TGTGCCAGCAGCTTGGAAATAGGCAGGGTGCAGAACACCGGGGAGCTGTTTTTT.

This chain joins TRBV6-5 and TRBJ2-7, with D maybe TRBD2 (6 bases). The V end lost 6 bases, the J end lost 2 bases, and 14 bases lay between the germline ends. There are 14 residues in the CDR3. The germline CDR1 and CDR2 sequences are MNHEY and SVGAGI. In DNA form, the CDR3 reads TGTGCCAGCAGCGCGGGACCTGGGACCTACGAGCAGTACTTC. This encodes CASSAGPGTYEQYF.

This clone was recorded only once. The V gene is TRBV19, the J gene TRBJ2-4; 12 nucleotides line up with TRBD1. Germline assignment: CDR1 LNHDA and CDR2 SQIVND (reference sequence). This CDR3 contains 18 residues. The V and J ends lost 6 bases and 0 bases, in that order; junction bases with no gene match: 9. The CDR3 DNA reads TGTGCCAGTAGCACCGGGACAGGGGGCGACGTAGCCAAAAACATTCAGTACTTC. It translates to CASSTGTGGDVAKNIQYF. The full variable domain, its missing parts supplied by reference TRBV19 and TRBJ2-4, is DGGITQSPKYLFRKEGQNVTLSCEQNLNHDAMYWYRQDPGQGLRLIYYSQIVNDFQKGDIAEGYSVSREKKESFPLTVTSAQKNPTAFYLCASSTGTGGDVAKNIQYFGAGTRLSVL.

Here the CDR3 DNA reads TGTGCCAGCAGCAAGACTAGCGGGTTGGCCTCCTACAATGAGCAGTTCTTC. This sequence encodes CASSKTSGLASYNEQFF. V and J are TRBV7-9 and TRBJ2-1, with 10 nucleotides matching TRBD2. The CDR3 consists of 17 residues. Germline V gene data show CDR1 as SEHNR and CDR2 as FQNEAQ (reference sequence). The V gene end was trimmed by 5 bases and the J gene end by 0 bases; junction bases not matched to a gene: 7.

The rearrangement uses TRBV7-2 and TRBJ1-6; the match to TRBD1 covers 7 bases. CDR3 size: 13 residues. The germline V gene has CDR1 SGHTA and CDR2 FQGNSA. V lost 4 bases and J lost 9; bases outside the gene matches: 3. This CDR3 is CASSYRGGSPLHF. CDR3 nucleotides: TGTGCCAGCAGCTACAGGGGTGGTTCACCCCTCCACTTT. Looking up the rest from reference TRBV7-2 and TRBJ1-6 gives the full variable domain: GAGVSQSPSNKVTEKGKDVELRCDPISGHTALYWYRQSLGQGLEFLIYFQGNSAPDKSGLPSDRFSAERTGGSVSTLTIQRTQQEDSAVYLCASSYRGGSPLHFGNGTRLTVT.

The chain combines TRBV27 with TRBJ2-4; 14 bases agree with TRBD2. Germline CDR1 MNHEY, CDR2 SMNVEV (reference sequence). There are 19 residues in the CDR3. V lost 5 bases and J lost 0; bases outside the gene matches: 9. In DNA form, the CDR3 reads TGTGCCAGCAGTCCGCCGGGACTAGCGGGAGACCTAGCCAAAAACATTCAGTACTTC. Protein: CASSPPGLAGDLAKNIQYF.

V usage is TRBV6-5 and J usage is TRBJ2-7; D may be TRBD2 (5 bases). Per the germline V gene, CDR1 is MNHEY and CDR2 is SVGAGI. The CDR3 runs to 14 residues. V was shortened by 4 bases and J by 3 bases, with 13 bases between the two germline ends. The CDR3 region has the DNA TGTGCCAGCAGTTTAGGAGGTCTTCACTACGAGCAGTACTTC. This sequence encodes CASSLGGLHYEQYF.

This clone was found a few times. This chain connects TRBV19 to TRBJ2-1, with 12 bases fitting TRBD1. The CDR3 has 14 residues. Germline V gene data show CDR1 as LNHDA and CDR2 as SQIVND (reference sequence). Trimming removed 6 bases from V and 4 bases from J; junction bases left unmatched: 1. CDR3 in DNA: TGTGCCAGTAGGGGACAGGGGGCGTACAATGAGCAGTTCTTC. Its protein product is CASRGQGAYNEQFF.

This rearrangement joins TRBV2 to TRBJ2-7; D gene uncertain. In germline, CDR1 is SNHLY, CDR2 FYNNEI. CDR3 length: 11 residues. Trimming left V 6 bases short and J 0 bases short, with 3 bases between. CDR3 DNA sequence: TGTGCCAGCAGGAGCTCCTACGAGCAGTACTTC. Translating it yields CASRSSYEQYF. The whole variable domain, filled in from reference TRBV2 and TRBJ2-7, reads EPEVTQTPSHQVTQMGQEVILRCVPISNHLYFYWYRQILGQKVEFLVSFYNNEISEKSEIFDDQFSVERPDGSNFTLKIRSTKLEDSAMYFCASRSSYEQYFGPGTRLTVT.

The V gene is TRBV7-2, the J gene TRBJ1-2; tentatively, D is TRBD1 (5 bases). The CDR3 consists of 13 residues. Deletions cut 1 base from V and 5 bases from J, with 8 bases between. Germline lookup yields CDR1 SGHTA and CDR2 FQGNSA. The CDR3 bases are TGTGCCAGCAGCTTAGAGGCAGGGTATGGCTACACCTTC. Amino acid sequence: CASSLEAGYGYTF.

V and J are TRBV5-4 and TRBJ1-2; D not resolved. Deletions cut 4 bases from V and 6 bases from J, with 25 bases between. The CDR3 runs to 17 residues. Germline CDR1 SGHNT, CDR2 YYREEE (reference sequence). CDR3 region: CASSGLSYGEELNGYTF. For the CDR3, the DNA is TGTGCCAGCAGCGGCCTCAGCTACGGGGAGGAGTTGAATGGCTACACCTTC.

The chain couples TRBV5-1 to TRBJ2-5, with TRBD2 identical over 15 bases. This CDR3 region has 17 residues. V shed 3 bases and J 5 bases; nucleotides not matched to a gene: 8. Germline loops: CDR1 SGHRS, CDR2 YFSETQ. In DNA, the CDR3 is TGCGCCAGCAGCTCGGGACTAGCGGGAGGACATACGGAGACCCAGTACTTC. Its translation is CASSSGLAGGHTETQYF.

This clone was recorded only once. The chain joins TRBV6-1 to TRBJ2-5; no reliable D call. V was pared by 6 bases and J by 2 bases, with 4 bases between. The CDR3 is 11 residues long. Germline-derived CDR1 and CDR2 are MNHNS and SASEGT. Here the CDR3 DNA reads TGTGCCAGCAGCCGGCAAGAGACCCAGTACTTC. It codes for CASSRQETQYF.

The chain is built from TRBV2 and TRBJ2-1; 8 positions match TRBD2. J was trimmed by 7 bases and V by 7 bases; bases with no gene match: 3. The CDR3 is 12 residues long. Germline V lookup: CDR1 SNHLY, CDR2 FYNNEI. The CDR3 nucleotides are TGTGCCAGCACAGCTAGCGGGAATGAGCAGTTCTTC. This translates into CASTASGNEQFF.

The chain couples TRBV9 to TRBJ1-2; D is uncertain. Germline V gene lookup returns CDR1 SGDLS and CDR2 YYNGEE. V was shortened by 4 bases and J by 6 bases, with 16 bases between the two germline ends. The CDR3 covers 14 residues. The CDR3 DNA follows: TGTGCCAGCAGCACGGCTGTTCAGGTAGATGGCTACACCTTC. Its translation: CASSTAVQVDGYTF.